This T cell receptor (beta chain) was identified in a study of blood T cell repertoires in COVID-19. For the study at large: COVID-19 samples from acute and convalescent phases originated in the United States, Italy and Spain.

Study processing details: Researchers report that nucleated cell counts were estimated from reference gene primer amplification. Some clones are missing from TCRdb's copy, which holds only in-frame ones; the method was immunoSEQ multiplex PCR. V and J calls and clone size follow that table, whereas D and trimming were derived from the DNA. The sample yields tens of thousands of clones, around 84% seen once. Sequenced: peripheral blood. This receptor was taken from an elderly woman in a cohort sampled during active or convalescent COVID-19.

CDR3 residues: CATSQAGGYTF. CDR3 sequence (DNA): TGTGCCACCAGCCAAGCAGGTGGCTACACCTTC. J is TRBJ1-2 and V is TRBV24-1; unclear D gene. The CDR3 covers 11 residues. Looked up from germline, CDR1 is KGHDR and CDR2 is SFDVKD. The germline V and J ends were trimmed by 7 bases and 7 bases, with 9 bases remaining between them.